Reported below is one T cell receptor (beta chain). The CDR3 loop spans 12 amino acids. Germline V gene sequence: CDR1 SQVTM, CDR2 ANQGSEA. The data belong to a study of cytomegalovirus exposure and HLA in healthy donors. The PCR ran on 60 Vbeta and 13 Jbeta primers. The repertoire was sequenced with immunoSEQ multiplex PCR; TCRdb's copy has only in-frame clones and lacks some. The sample yields approximately 93,000 clones, of which the top ten take up under 4.5%. Source material: PBMCs. This TCR was recovered from a woman aged 25 to 39 in good health and CMV-seronegative. The rearrangement uses TRBV29-1 and TRBJ2-5; the D gene is possibly TRBD1 (5 bases). The J call could be wrong; TRBJ2-7 is a better fit for the DNA end. The CDR3 sequence is CSVVGQRYEQYF. The CDR3 region has the DNA TGCAGCGTTGTGGGGCAGCGCTACGAGCAGTACTTC.